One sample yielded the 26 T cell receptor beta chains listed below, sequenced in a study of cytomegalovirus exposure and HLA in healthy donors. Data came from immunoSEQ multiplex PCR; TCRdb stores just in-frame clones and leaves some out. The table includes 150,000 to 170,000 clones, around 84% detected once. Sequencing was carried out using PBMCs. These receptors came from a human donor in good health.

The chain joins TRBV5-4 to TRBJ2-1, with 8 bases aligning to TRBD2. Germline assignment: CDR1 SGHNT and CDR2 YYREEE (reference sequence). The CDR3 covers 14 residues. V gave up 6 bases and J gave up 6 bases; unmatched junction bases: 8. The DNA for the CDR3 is TGTGCCAGCACCCGTGCCGGGAGGGCCAATGAGCAGTTCTTC. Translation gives CASTRAGRANEQFF.

The CDR3: CASSWDRDNYEQYF. The CDR3 DNA sequence: TGCGCCAGCAGCTGGGACAGGGACAACTACGAGCAGTACTTC. V is TRBV5-1 and J is TRBJ2-7, with TRBD1 matching 9 bases. CDR3 length equals 14 residues. Germline V gene sequence: CDR1 SGHRS, CDR2 YFSETQ. J lost 3 bases, V lost 3 bases, and 4 bases had no gene match.

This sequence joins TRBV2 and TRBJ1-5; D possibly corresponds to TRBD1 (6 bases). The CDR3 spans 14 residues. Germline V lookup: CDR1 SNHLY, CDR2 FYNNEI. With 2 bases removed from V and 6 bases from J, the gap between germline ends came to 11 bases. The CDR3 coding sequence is TGTGCCAGCAGTGAAAGGACAGTTTCTCAGCCCCAGCATTTT. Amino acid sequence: CASSERTVSQPQHF.

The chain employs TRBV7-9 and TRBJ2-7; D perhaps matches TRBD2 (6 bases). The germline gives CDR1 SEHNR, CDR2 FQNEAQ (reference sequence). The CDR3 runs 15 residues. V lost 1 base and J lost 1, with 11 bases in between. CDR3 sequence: CASSLEAGRSYEQYF. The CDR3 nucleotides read TGTGCCAGCAGCTTAGAGGCTGGGAGGTCCTACGAGCAGTACTTC.

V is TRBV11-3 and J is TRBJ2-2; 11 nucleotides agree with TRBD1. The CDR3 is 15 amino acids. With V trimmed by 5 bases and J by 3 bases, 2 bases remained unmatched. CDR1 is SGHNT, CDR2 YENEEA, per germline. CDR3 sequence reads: CASSKDRGHTGELFF. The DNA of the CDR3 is TGTGCCAGCAGCAAGGACAGGGGGCACACCGGGGAGCTGTTTTTT.

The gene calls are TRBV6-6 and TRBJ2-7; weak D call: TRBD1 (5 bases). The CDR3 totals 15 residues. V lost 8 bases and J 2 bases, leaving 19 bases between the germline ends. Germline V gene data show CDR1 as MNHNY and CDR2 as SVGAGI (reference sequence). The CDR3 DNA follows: TGTGCCAGCGGCCTGGGGCCAGGAAACACCTACGAGCAGTACTTC. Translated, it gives CASGLGPGNTYEQYF.

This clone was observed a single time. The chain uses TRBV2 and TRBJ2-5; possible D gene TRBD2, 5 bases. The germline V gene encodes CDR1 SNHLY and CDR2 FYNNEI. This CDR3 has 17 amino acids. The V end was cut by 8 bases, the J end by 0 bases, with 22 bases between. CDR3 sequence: CASGNSIATKYQETQYF. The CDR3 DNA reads TGTGCCAGCGGCAACTCAATAGCGACGAAGTACCAAGAGACCCAGTACTTC.

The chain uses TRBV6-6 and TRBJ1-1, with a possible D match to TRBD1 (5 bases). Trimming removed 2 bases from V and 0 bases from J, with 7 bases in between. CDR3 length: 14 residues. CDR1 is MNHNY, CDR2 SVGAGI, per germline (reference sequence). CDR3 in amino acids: CASSYGTLNTEAFF. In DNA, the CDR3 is TGTGCCAGCAGTTACGGGACTCTGAACACTGAAGCTTTCTTT.

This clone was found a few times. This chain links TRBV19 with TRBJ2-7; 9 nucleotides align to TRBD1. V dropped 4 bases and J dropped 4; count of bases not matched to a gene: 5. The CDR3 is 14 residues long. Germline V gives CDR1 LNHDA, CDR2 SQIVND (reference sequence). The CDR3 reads CASSTGTGRYEQYF. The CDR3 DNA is TGTGCCAGTAGTACGGGGACAGGGAGGTACGAGCAGTACTTC.

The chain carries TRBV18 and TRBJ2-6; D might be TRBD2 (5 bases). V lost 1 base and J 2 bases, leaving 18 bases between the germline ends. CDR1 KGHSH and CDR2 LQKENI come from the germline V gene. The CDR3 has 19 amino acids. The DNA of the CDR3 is TGTGCCAGCTCACCACTGACCGGACTGAGCGCTACTGGGGCCAACGTCCTGACTTTC. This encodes CASSPLTGLSATGANVLTF.

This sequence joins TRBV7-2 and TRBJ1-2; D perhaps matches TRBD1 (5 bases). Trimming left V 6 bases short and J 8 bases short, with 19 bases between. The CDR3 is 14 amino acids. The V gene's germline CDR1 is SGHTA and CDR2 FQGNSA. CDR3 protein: CASRKGAGGGGYTF. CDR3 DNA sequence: TGTGCCAGCAGGAAAGGCGCCGGGGGGGGAGGCTACACCTTC.

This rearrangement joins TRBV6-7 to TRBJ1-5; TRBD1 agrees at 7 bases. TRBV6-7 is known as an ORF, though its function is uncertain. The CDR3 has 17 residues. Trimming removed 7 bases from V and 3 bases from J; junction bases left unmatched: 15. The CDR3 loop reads CASIYRGRNGHNQPQHF. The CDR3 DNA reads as TGTGCCAGCATCTACAGGGGTCGAAATGGGCACAATCAGCCCCAGCATTTT.

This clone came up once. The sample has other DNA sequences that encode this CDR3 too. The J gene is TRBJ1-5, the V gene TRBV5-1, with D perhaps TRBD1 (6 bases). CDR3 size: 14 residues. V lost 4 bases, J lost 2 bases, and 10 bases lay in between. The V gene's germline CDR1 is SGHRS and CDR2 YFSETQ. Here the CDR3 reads CASSPEGGNQPQHF. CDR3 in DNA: TGCGCCAGCAGCCCAGAGGGGGGCAATCAGCCCCAGCATTTT.

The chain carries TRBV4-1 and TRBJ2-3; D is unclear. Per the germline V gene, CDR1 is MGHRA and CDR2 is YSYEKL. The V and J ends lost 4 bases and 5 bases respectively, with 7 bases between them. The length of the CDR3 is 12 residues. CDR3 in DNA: TGCGCCAGCAGCCCTCCTCTAGATACGCAGTATTTT. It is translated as CASSPPLDTQYF.

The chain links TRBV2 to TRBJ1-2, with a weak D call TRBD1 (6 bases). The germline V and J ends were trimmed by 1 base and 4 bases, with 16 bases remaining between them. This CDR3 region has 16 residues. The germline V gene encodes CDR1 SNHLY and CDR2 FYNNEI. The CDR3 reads CASSEEVPRGGYGYTF. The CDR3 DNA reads TGTGCCAGCAGTGAAGAGGTTCCCAGGGGTGGCTATGGCTACACCTTC.

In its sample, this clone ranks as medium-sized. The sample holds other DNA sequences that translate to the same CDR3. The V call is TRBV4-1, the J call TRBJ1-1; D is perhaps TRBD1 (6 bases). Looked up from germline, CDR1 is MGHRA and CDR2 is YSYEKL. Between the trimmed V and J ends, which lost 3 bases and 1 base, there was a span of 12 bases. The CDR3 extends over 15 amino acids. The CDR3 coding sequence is TGCGCCAGCAGCCAGGGGGGCGGGGGGAACACTGAAGCTTTCTTT. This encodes CASSQGGGGNTEAFF.

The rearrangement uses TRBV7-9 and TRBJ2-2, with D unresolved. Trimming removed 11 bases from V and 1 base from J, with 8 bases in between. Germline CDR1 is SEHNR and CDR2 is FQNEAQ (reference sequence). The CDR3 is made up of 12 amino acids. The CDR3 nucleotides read TGTGCCTACGGTGGGAACACCGGGGAGCTGTTTTTT. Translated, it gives CAYGGNTGELFF.

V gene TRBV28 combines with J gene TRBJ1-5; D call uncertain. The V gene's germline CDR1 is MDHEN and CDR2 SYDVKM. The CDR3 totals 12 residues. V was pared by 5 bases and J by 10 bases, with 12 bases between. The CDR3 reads CASSPPVKPQHF. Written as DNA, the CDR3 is TGTGCCAGCAGTCCCCCGGTAAAACCCCAGCATTTT.

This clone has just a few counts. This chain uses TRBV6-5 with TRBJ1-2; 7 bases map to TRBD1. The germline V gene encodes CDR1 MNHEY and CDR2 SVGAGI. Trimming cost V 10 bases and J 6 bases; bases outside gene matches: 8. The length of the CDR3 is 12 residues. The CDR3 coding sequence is TGTGCCATCAAAGACAGGGTTGATGGCTACACCTTC. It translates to CAIKDRVDGYTF.

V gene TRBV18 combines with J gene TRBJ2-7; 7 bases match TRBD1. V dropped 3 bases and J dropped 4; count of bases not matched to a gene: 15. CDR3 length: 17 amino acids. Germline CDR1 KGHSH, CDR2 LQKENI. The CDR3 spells CASSPLLTGLLGYEQYF. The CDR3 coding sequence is TGTGCCAGCTCACCCCTACTGACAGGGTTGCTAGGGTACGAGCAGTACTTC. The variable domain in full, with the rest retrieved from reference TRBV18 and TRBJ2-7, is NAGVMQNPRHLVRRRGQEARLRCSPMKGHSHVYWYRQLPEEGLKFMVYLQKENIIDESGMPKERFSAEFPKEGPSILRIQQVVRGDSAAYFCASSPLLTGLLGYEQYFGPGTRLTVT.

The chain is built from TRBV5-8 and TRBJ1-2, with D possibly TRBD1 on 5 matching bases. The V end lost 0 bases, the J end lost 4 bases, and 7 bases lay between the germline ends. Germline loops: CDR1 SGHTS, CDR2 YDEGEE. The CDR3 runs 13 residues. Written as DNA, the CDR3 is TGTGCCAGCAGCTTGGTAGACAGCTATGGCTACACCTTC. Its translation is CASSLVDSYGYTF.

CDR3 sequence reads: CAWSVNRDTEYF. For the CDR3, the DNA is TGTGCCTGGAGTGTAAACCGGGACACTGAGTATTTT. The rearrangement joins TRBV30 to TRBJ2-3, with D tentatively TRBD1 (6 bases). The CDR3 totals 12 residues. The V end lost 0 bases, the J end lost 13 bases, and 14 bases lay between the germline ends. The V gene's germline CDR1 is GTSNPN and CDR2 SVGIG (reference sequence).

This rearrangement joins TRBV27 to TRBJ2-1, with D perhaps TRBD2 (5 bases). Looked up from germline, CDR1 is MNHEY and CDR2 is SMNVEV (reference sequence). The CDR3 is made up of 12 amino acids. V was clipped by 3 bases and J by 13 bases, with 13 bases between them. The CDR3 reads CASSFPRGPQFF. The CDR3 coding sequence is TGTGCCAGCAGTTTCCCCCGCGGGCCACAGTTCTTC.

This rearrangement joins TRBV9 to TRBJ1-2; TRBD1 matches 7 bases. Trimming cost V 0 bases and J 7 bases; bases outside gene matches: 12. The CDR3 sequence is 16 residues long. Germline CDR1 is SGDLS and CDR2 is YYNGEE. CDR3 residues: CASSVGTPTGVAGYTF. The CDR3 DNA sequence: TGTGCCAGCAGCGTAGGAACACCCACAGGGGTGGCTGGCTACACCTTC.

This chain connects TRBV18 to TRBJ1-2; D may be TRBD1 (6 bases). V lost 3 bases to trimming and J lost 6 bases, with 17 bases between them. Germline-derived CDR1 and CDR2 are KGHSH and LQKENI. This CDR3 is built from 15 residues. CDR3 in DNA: TGTGCCAGCTCACCGCTCGACAGGCAACGAAATGGCTACACCTTC. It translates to CASSPLDRQRNGYTF. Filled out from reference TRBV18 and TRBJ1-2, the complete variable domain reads NAGVMQNPRHLVRRRGQEARLRCSPMKGHSHVYWYRQLPEEGLKFMVYLQKENIIDESGMPKERFSAEFPKEGPSILRIQQVVRGDSAAYFCASSPLDRQRNGYTFGSGTRLTVV.

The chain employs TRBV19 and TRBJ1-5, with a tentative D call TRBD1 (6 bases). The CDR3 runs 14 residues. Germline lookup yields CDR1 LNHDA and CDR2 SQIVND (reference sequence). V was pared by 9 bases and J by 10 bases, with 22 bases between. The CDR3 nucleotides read TGTGCCAGCGCGGGGGCCGCTGGCGTGGGCCCCCAGCATTTT. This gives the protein CASAGAAGVGPQHF.